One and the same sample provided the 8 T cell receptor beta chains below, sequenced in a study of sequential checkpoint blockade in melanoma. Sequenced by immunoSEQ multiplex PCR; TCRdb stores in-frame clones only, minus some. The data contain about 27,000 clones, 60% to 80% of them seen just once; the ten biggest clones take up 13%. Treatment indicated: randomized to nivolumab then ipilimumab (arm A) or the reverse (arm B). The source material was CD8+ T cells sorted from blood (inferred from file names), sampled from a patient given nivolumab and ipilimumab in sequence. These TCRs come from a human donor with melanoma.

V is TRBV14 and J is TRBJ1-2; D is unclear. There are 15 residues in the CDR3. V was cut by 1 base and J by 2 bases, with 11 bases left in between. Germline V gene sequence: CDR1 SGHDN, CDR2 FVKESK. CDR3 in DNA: TGTGCCAGCAGCCAAGGCCTCTCAGGAAACTATGGCTACACCTTC. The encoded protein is CASSQGLSGNYGYTF.

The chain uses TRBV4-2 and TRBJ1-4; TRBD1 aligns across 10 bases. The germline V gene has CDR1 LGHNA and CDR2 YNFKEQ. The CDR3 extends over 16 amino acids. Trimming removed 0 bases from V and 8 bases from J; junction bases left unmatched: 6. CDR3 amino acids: CASSQDPGTGVEKLFF. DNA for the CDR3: TGTGCCAGCAGCCAAGACCCCGGGACAGGGGTAGAAAAACTGTTTTTT.

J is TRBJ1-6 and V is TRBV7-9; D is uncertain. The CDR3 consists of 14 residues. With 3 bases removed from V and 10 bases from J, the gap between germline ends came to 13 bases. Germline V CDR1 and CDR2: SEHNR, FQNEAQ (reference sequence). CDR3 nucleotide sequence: TGTGCCAGCAGCTTTGGACTACCGGGGTCACCCCTCCACTTT. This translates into CASSFGLPGSPLHF.

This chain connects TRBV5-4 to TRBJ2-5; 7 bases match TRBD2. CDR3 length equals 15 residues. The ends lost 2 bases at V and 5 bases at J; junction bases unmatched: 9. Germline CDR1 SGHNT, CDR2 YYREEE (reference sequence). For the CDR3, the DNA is TGTGCCAGCAGCTTCCTCGAGGGAGGGTCTGAGACCCAGTACTTC. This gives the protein CASSFLEGGSETQYF.

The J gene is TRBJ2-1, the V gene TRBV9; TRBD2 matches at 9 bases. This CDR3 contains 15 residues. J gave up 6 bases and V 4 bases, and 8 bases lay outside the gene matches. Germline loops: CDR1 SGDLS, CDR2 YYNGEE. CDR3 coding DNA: TGTGCCAGCAGCTTTTTGACTAGCGGATCCAATGAGCAGTTCTTC. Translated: CASSFLTSGSNEQFF.

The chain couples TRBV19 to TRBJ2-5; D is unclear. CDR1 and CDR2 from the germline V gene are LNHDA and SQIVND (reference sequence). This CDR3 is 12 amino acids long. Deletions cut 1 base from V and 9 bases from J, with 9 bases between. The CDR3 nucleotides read TGTGCCAGTAGTATAGCCGGCGCGGCCCAGTACTTC. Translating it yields CASSIAGAAQYF.

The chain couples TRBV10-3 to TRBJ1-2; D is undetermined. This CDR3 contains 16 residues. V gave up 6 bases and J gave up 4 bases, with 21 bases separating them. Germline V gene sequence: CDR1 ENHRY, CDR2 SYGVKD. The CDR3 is CAIRISTSDKTYGYTF. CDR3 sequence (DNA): TGTGCCATCAGAATCTCAACATCCGACAAGACCTATGGCTACACCTTC.

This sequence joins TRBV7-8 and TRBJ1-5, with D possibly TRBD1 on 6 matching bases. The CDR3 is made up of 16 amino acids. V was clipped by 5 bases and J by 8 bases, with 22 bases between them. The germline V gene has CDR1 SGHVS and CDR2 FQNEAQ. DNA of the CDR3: TGTGCCAGCAGCCCAGAGGGCAGGGGCATAAGAGAGCCCCAGCATTTT. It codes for CASSPEGRGIREPQHF. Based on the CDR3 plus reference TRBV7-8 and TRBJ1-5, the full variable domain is GAGVSQSPRYKVAKRGQDVALRCDPISGHVSLFWYQQALGQGPEFLTYFQNEAQLDKSGLPSDRFFAERPEGSVSTLKIQRTQQEDSAVYLCASSPEGRGIREPQHFGDGTRLSIL.